Listed here are 21 T cell receptor beta chains from one sample, sequenced in a study of cytomegalovirus exposure and HLA in healthy donors. Primers included in the PCR were 60 Vbeta and 13 Jbeta primers. Repertoires were generated with immunoSEQ multiplex PCR, while TCRdb's copy carries only in-frame clones and drops some. The data show 140,000 to 150,000 clones, nearly 80% seen once. Specimen: PBMCs. The receptors come from a man in his forties or fifties in good health and CMV-seropositive.

The chain is built from TRBV10-2 and TRBJ2-7; maybe TRBD1 (6 bases). V was clipped by 5 bases and J by 2 bases, with 13 bases between them. Germline V gene data show CDR1 as WSHSY and CDR2 as SAAADI. This CDR3 is built from 14 residues. This CDR3 is CASSIGQRAYEQYF. The CDR3 DNA reads as TGCGCCAGCAGTATTGGACAGCGAGCCTACGAGCAGTACTTC.

This chain joins TRBV19 and TRBJ1-4, with D possibly being TRBD1 (6 bases). The germline V and J ends were trimmed by 7 bases and 3 bases, with 15 bases remaining between them. Germline CDR1 reads LNHDA; CDR2 reads SQIVND (reference sequence). The CDR3 covers 15 residues. The CDR3 bases are TGTGCCAGTATCCTCCGACAGGAGCCTAATGAAAAACTGTTTTTT. Its translation: CASILRQEPNEKLFF. The entire variable domain, with the rest obtained from reference TRBV19 and TRBJ1-4, is as follows: DGGITQSPKYLFRKEGQNVTLSCEQNLNHDAMYWYRQDPGQGLRLIYYSQIVNDFQKGDIAEGYSVSREKKESFPLTVTSAQKNPTAFYLCASILRQEPNEKLFFGSGTQLSVL.

This clone has just one count. This chain uses TRBV5-4 with TRBJ2-5, with 16 bases that match TRBD2. With the DNA end fitting TRBJ2-7 better, the J assignment may be wrong. The V gene's germline CDR1 is SGHNT and CDR2 YYREEE (reference sequence). The length of the CDR3 is 18 residues. CDR3 loop: CASSRSGLAGGSSYEQYF. The DNA for the CDR3 is TGTGCCAGCAGTCGCTCGGGACTAGCGGGAGGGAGCTCCTACGAGCAGTACTTC.

The count of this clone is one. The chain couples TRBV4-1 to TRBJ1-5; D not certain. Trimming pared 8 bases from V and 4 bases from J, leaving 6 bases between. Looked up from germline, CDR1 is MGHRA and CDR2 is YSYEKL. The CDR3 is made up of 11 amino acids. CDR3 amino acids: CASGPNQPQHF. Here the CDR3 DNA reads TGCGCCAGCGGCCCAAATCAGCCCCAGCATTTT.

The chain has TRBV7-9 and TRBJ1-1; D is possibly TRBD1 (6 bases). Germline lookup yields CDR1 SEHNR and CDR2 FQNEAQ (reference sequence). Trimming removed 5 bases from V and 1 base from J, with 8 bases in between. There are 13 residues in the CDR3. CDR3 DNA: TGTGCCAGCAGCGCACAGGGGAACACTGAAGCTTTCTTT. It specifies CASSAQGNTEAFF.

The genes are TRBV7-6 and TRBJ1-1, with 8 bases fitting TRBD1. Looked up from germline, CDR1 is SGHVS and CDR2 is FNYEAQ. Trimming cost V 5 bases and J 0 bases; bases outside gene matches: 5. The CDR3 has 15 amino acids. Here the CDR3 reads CASSLTGGMNTEAFF. The CDR3, as DNA: TGTGCCAGCAGCCTCACAGGGGGTATGAACACTGAAGCTTTCTTT.

Here the CDR3 DNA reads TGTGCCAGCAGTGATTTGGGAGGGTTGACTGAAGCTTTCTTT. Protein product: CASSDLGGLTEAFF. The rearrangement links TRBV2 to TRBJ1-1; D is uncertain. Germline CDR1 SNHLY, CDR2 FYNNEI. The CDR3 totals 14 residues. V was cut by 3 bases and J by 5 bases, with 13 bases left in between. Complete variable domain (other parts from reference TRBV2 and TRBJ1-1): EPEVTQTPSHQVTQMGQEVILRCVPISNHLYFYWYRQILGQKVEFLVSFYNNEISEKSEIFDDQFSVERPDGSNFTLKIRSTKLEDSAMYFCASSDLGGLTEAFFGQGTRLTVV.

V is TRBV6-6 and J is TRBJ2-1; TRBD2 aligns across 14 bases. The CDR3 runs 14 residues. Losses at the gene ends were 6 bases for V and 6 bases for J; bases not matched to a gene: 1. In germline, CDR1 is MNHNY, CDR2 SVGAGI (reference sequence). Written as DNA, the CDR3 is TGTGCCAGCAGGACTAGCGGGAGGGCCAATGAGCAGTTCTTC. Its protein product is CASRTSGRANEQFF.

The rearrangement links TRBV30 to TRBJ1-1, with D perhaps TRBD1 (6 bases). Trimming stripped 5 bases from V and 3 bases from J, with 28 bases between. The germline V gene has CDR1 GTSNPN and CDR2 SVGIG (reference sequence). CDR3 length: 18 amino acids. CDR3 region: CAWDPKRRDTRGDTEAFF. As DNA, the CDR3 is TGTGCCTGGGACCCGAAACGCCGGGACACCCGAGGAGACACTGAAGCTTTCTTT.

The gene calls are TRBV6-4 and TRBJ1-5, with 7 positions matching TRBD1. Germline loops: CDR1 MRHNA, CDR2 SNTAGT. The J segment lost 5 bases and the V segment lost 8 bases, leaving 6 bases of the junction unmatched. This CDR3 has 13 amino acids. CDR3 amino acids: CASQGVSDQPQHF. The CDR3 coding sequence is TGTGCCAGCCAGGGGGTGAGCGATCAGCCCCAGCATTTT.

The chain employs TRBV7-9 and TRBJ2-1, with a possible D match to TRBD2 (6 bases). Per germline, CDR1 SEHNR and CDR2 FQNEAQ (reference sequence). This CDR3 spans 18 amino acids. Trimming left V 0 bases short and J 1 base short, with 16 bases between. The CDR3 is CASSLAISSESSYNEQFF. CDR3 bases: TGTGCCAGCAGCTTAGCGATATCTAGCGAGAGTTCCTACAATGAGCAGTTCTTC.

The CDR3 protein is CARDRQPSGNTIYF. The CDR3 DNA sequence: TGTGCCAGGGATCGACAGCCCTCTGGAAACACCATATATTTT. J is TRBJ1-3 and V is TRBV6-1; maybe TRBD1 (5 bases). The CDR3 is 14 amino acids. The germline gives CDR1 MNHNS, CDR2 SASEGT. Trimming took 9 bases from V and 0 from J, leaving 12 bases between them.

A single count supports this clone. This rearrangement joins TRBV18 to TRBJ2-3, with TRBD2 matching 13 bases. The CDR3 is made up of 17 amino acids. V lost 4 bases and J lost 1; bases outside the gene matches: 5. CDR1 and CDR2 (germline): KGHSH, LQKENI. The CDR3 DNA follows: TGTGCCAGCTCACGGGCCGGGACTAGCGGGGGCACAGATACGCAGTATTTT. It encodes CASSRAGTSGGTDTQYF.

This sequence joins TRBV28 and TRBJ1-6, with unresolved D. The germline V and J ends were trimmed by 1 base and 2 bases, with 9 bases remaining between them. Germline assignment: CDR1 MDHEN and CDR2 SYDVKM. The CDR3 covers 16 residues. The CDR3 region has the DNA TGTGCCAGCAGTTTATTGCTCGACACCTATAATTCACCCCTCCACTTT. This encodes CASSLLLDTYNSPLHF.

A few counts support this clone. The chain couples TRBV7-8 to TRBJ2-5, with D maybe TRBD2 (5 bases). This CDR3 is 15 amino acids long. Trimming stripped 3 bases from V and 0 bases from J, with 11 bases between. Germline CDR1 and CDR2: SGHVS and FQNEAQ. The CDR3 DNA reads as TGTGCCAGCAGCTTCAGAGCCGGGAACCAAGAGACCCAGTACTTC. Translated, it gives CASSFRAGNQETQYF.

This chain joins TRBV7-2 and TRBJ2-1, with unresolved D. Trimming shortened V by 4 bases and J by 5 bases, and 6 bases separated the two germline ends. CDR3 length: 12 amino acids. Germline V gene data show CDR1 as SGHTA and CDR2 as FQGNSA. The CDR3 nucleotides read TGTGCCAGCAGCTCATACAACAATGAGCAGTTCTTC. This gives the protein CASSSYNNEQFF. Using reference TRBV7-2 and TRBJ2-1 for the parts outside the CDR3, the full variable domain is GAGVSQSPSNKVTEKGKDVELRCDPISGHTALYWYRQSLGQGLEFLIYFQGNSAPDKSGLPSDRFSAERTGGSVSTLTIQRTQQEDSAVYLCASSSYNNEQFFGPGTRLTVL.

The chain carries TRBV15 and TRBJ2-3, with 8 bases fitting TRBD1. V trimming: 8 bases; J trimming: 6 bases; junction bases outside the gene matches: 4. The germline gives CDR1 LNHNV, CDR2 YYDKDF (reference sequence). The CDR3 consists of 12 residues. The CDR3 here is CATGQGVDTQYF. The CDR3 nucleotides read TGTGCCACCGGACAGGGTGTGGATACGCAGTATTTT.

The CDR3 region has the DNA TGTGCCAGCAGCCGGGGGACAGAAAGTATAGAAGCTTTCTTT. Translated: CASSRGTESIEAFF. The chain is built from TRBV11-2 and TRBJ1-1, with 7 bases identical to TRBD1. Unmatched junction bases numbered 11, after V lost 5 bases and J lost 8 bases. Per the germline V gene, CDR1 is SGHAT and CDR2 is FQNNGV. This CDR3 has 14 amino acids. The full variable domain, its missing parts supplied by reference TRBV11-2 and TRBJ1-1, is EAGVAQSPRYKIIEKRQSVAFWCNPISGHATLYWYQQILGQGPKLLIQFQNNGVVDDSQLPKDRFSAERLKGVDSTLKIQPAKLEDSAVYLCASSRGTESIEAFFGQGTRLTVV.

This chain uses TRBV28 with TRBJ2-5, with 12 bases lining up with TRBD2. Per the germline V gene, CDR1 is MDHEN and CDR2 is SYDVKM. The V gene end was trimmed by 2 bases and the J gene end by 2 bases; junction bases not matched to a gene: 6. CDR3 length equals 17 residues. CDR3 sequence: CASSLPLTSGGQETQYF. For the CDR3, the DNA is TGTGCCAGCAGTTTACCCCTGACTAGCGGGGGACAAGAGACCCAGTACTTC. The full variable domain, rest sourced from reference TRBV28 and TRBJ2-5, is DVKVTQSSRYLVKRTGEKVFLECVQDMDHENMFWYRQDPGLGLRLIYFSYDVKMKEKGDIPEGYSVSREKKERFSLILESASTNQTSMYLCASSLPLTSGGQETQYFGPGTRLLVL.

V is TRBV2 and J is TRBJ1-6, with D possibly matching TRBD1 (5 bases). V was shortened by 6 bases and J by 10 bases, with 19 bases between the two germline ends. The CDR3 totals 15 residues. Per the germline V gene, CDR1 is SNHLY and CDR2 is FYNNEI. The CDR3 nucleotides read TGTGCCAGCAGCAGGGAACGAGGCCTTGGATCACCCCTCCACTTT. Amino acids: CASSRERGLGSPLHF.

The chain carries TRBV29-1 and TRBJ2-3; 12 positions match TRBD2. The CDR3 has 14 amino acids. The J segment lost 4 bases and the V segment lost 7 bases, leaving 6 bases of the junction unmatched. Germline loops: CDR1 SQVTM, CDR2 ANQGSEA. The CDR3, as DNA: TGCAGCGCTAGCGGGAGGGCATTTCCAGATACGCAGTATTTT. It encodes CSASGRAFPDTQYF.